This T cell receptor beta chain derives from a study of cytomegalovirus exposure and HLA in healthy donors. Study context: Of all 400 or so donors who were genotyped, roughly 81% belonged to the Caucasian-associated ancestry cluster.

The CDR3 contains 15 residues. V shed 4 bases and J shed 0 bases, with 7 bases lying between them. Germline CDR1 reads LNHDA; CDR2 reads SQIVND (reference sequence). Details on this clone: What it binds is unknown.

Regarding the study as a whole: About 87% or about 30% of the time was how often most TCR beta V segments were productive, according to an earlier analysis. Among TCR beta chains, those listed as cytomegalovirus-associated numbered about 150.

Nominally healthy donors were sampled, though unrecorded immune exposures were likely. PCR used 60 Vbeta primers and 13 Jbeta primers. Sequencing was performed with immunoSEQ multiplex PCR; in TCRdb, only in-frame clones are kept and a portion is missing. The sample consists of around 40,000 clones, roughly nine tenths of them appearing once. The chain links TRBV19 to TRBJ2-6; D perhaps matches TRBD1 (5 bases). This TCR was sampled from a woman in her forties in good health and CMV-seropositive. Sequencing used PBMCs. CDR3 bases: TGTGCCAGTAGTAGACAGAGCTCTGGGGCCAACGTCCTGACTTTC. This codes for CASSRQSSGANVLTF.